What follows are 27 T cell receptor beta chains derived from one specimen sequenced in a study of OX40 agonist ivuxolimab in advanced cancers. Some clones are missing from TCRdb's copy, which holds only in-frame ones; the method was immunoSEQ multiplex PCR. The table records 70,000 or so clones, roughly 92% of them present only once. Sample: CD4+ or CD8+ T cells sorted from blood, taken in a trial of the OX40 agonist ivuxolimab. Source of these receptors: an adult with an advanced solid tumor such as melanoma, head and neck, liver or kidney cancer.

The chain uses TRBV6-6 and TRBJ1-5, with unresolved D. Trimming took 7 bases from V and 5 from J, leaving 12 bases between them. The length of the CDR3 is 13 residues. Germline assignment: CDR1 MNHNY and CDR2 SVGAGI (reference sequence). The chain's CDR3 is CASTNGNYQPQHF. The DNA for the CDR3 is TGTGCCAGCACCAACGGGAATTATCAGCCCCAGCATTTT.

The chain has TRBV30 and TRBJ1-1; possibly TRBD1 for D (5 bases). The V end was cut by 4 bases, the J end by 5 bases, with 8 bases between. Germline V lookup: CDR1 GTSNPN, CDR2 SVGIG (reference sequence). The CDR3 consists of 11 residues. This CDR3 reads CAWITGTEAFF. The CDR3 DNA sequence: TGTGCCTGGATTACAGGAACTGAAGCTTTCTTT.

The genes are TRBV7-2 and TRBJ2-3; the D is unclear. The CDR3 loop spans 14 amino acids. The V end was cut by 3 bases, the J end by 3 bases, with 10 bases between. Germline V gene lookup returns CDR1 SGHTA and CDR2 FQGNSA. Here the CDR3 reads CASSLGTPTDTQYF. CDR3 bases: TGTGCCAGCAGCTTGGGTACTCCTACAGATACGCAGTATTTT.

The genes are TRBV9 and TRBJ1-1; 10 nucleotides line up with TRBD1. The J segment lost 3 bases and the V segment lost 3 bases, leaving 5 bases of the junction unmatched. The CDR3 sequence is 15 residues long. Germline assignment: CDR1 SGDLS and CDR2 YYNGEE. This CDR3 reads CASSAEGQGDTEAFF. The CDR3 bases are TGTGCCAGCAGCGCCGAAGGACAGGGGGACACTGAAGCTTTCTTT.

V usage is TRBV19 and J usage is TRBJ2-7, with TRBD2 identical over 7 bases. CDR3 length equals 14 residues. J was trimmed by 3 bases and V by 3 bases; bases with no gene match: 5. Germline CDR1 and CDR2: LNHDA and SQIVND (reference sequence). This CDR3 is CASSIDGRSYEQYF. The CDR3 nucleotides are TGTGCCAGTAGTATTGACGGGAGGAGCTACGAGCAGTACTTC.

The chain has TRBV29-1 and TRBJ1-1, with D tentatively TRBD1 (6 bases). The germline V gene has CDR1 SQVTM and CDR2 ANQGSEA. The CDR3 loop spans 13 amino acids. Trimming stripped 5 bases from V and 1 base from J, with 11 bases between. CDR3 DNA: TGCAGCGTTCAACAGGGTGGGAACACTGAAGCTTTCTTT. This codes for CSVQQGGNTEAFF.

This chain connects TRBV18 to TRBJ1-5; possible D gene TRBD1, 5 bases. Germline V lookup: CDR1 KGHSH, CDR2 LQKENI. There are 15 residues in the CDR3. V gave up 3 bases and J gave up 3 bases, with 12 bases separating them. CDR3 sequence reads: CASSPTEGSNQPQHF. CDR3 nucleotide sequence: TGTGCCAGCTCACCGACAGAGGGGTCCAATCAGCCCCAGCATTTT. The full variable domain, in which reference TRBV18 and TRBJ1-5 provide the parts outside the CDR3, is NAGVMQNPRHLVRRRGQEARLRCSPMKGHSHVYWYRQLPEEGLKFMVYLQKENIIDESGMPKERFSAEFPKEGPSILRIQQVVRGDSAAYFCASSPTEGSNQPQHFGDGTRLSIL.

The chain is built from TRBV18 and TRBJ2-5, with no clear D. The CDR3 has 13 amino acids. The ends were cut back, 7 bases at V and 5 bases at J, with 14 bases in the middle. CDR1 and CDR2 (germline): KGHSH, LQKENI. CDR3 nucleotide sequence: TGTGCCAGCTACCACAGCCCGCCCGAGACCCAGTACTTC. Translation: CASYHSPPETQYF.

With regard to this clone: One junction end does not reproduce the germline sequence, and a read error may be involved. J is TRBJ2-1 and V is TRBV7-3; D not certain. The CDR3 runs 13 residues. CDR1 is SGHTA, CDR2 FQGTGA, per germline. CDR3 residues: CASSFGSRNERFF. The CDR3 DNA reads TGTGCCAGCAGCTTCGGCAGCCGCAATGAGCGGTTCTTC.

The chain combines TRBV5-5 with TRBJ2-5, with unresolved D. In germline, CDR1 is SGHKS, CDR2 YYEKEE (reference sequence). V was clipped by 1 base and J by 5 bases, with 9 bases between them. This CDR3 has 13 residues. CDR3 nucleotide sequence: TGTGCCAGCAGCTTGCCGGGTCGGGAGACCCAGTACTTC. This translates into CASSLPGRETQYF.

Only one count was recorded for this clone. The V call is TRBV5-1, the J call TRBJ2-2, with 12 bases aligning to TRBD1. Losses at the gene ends were 4 bases for V and 5 bases for J; bases not matched to a gene: 9. This CDR3 is 17 amino acids long. Germline CDR1 reads SGHRS; CDR2 reads YFSETQ. Here the CDR3 DNA reads TGCGCCAGCAGCCCAGCGGGACAGGGGGCGCGAACCGGGGAGCTGTTTTTT. This codes for CASSPAGQGARTGELFF.

V gene TRBV27 combines with J gene TRBJ1-4; D is perhaps TRBD1 (5 bases). CDR1 is MNHEY, CDR2 SMNVEV, per germline (reference sequence). This CDR3 comprises 16 residues. The V gene lost 1 base and the J gene lost 0 bases, with 9 bases spanning the gap. The CDR3 DNA sequence: TGTGCCAGCAGTTTATTGCGACAGACAACTAATGAAAAACTGTTTTTT. Translating gives CASSLLRQTTNEKLFF.

The V gene is TRBV4-1, the J gene TRBJ1-2; D ambiguous. The germline CDR1 and CDR2 sequences are MGHRA and YSYEKL. CDR3 size: 14 residues. Trimming stripped 2 bases from V and 4 bases from J, with 11 bases between. CDR3 sequence (DNA): TGCGCCAGCAGCCAATTAAAAATTGGCTATGGCTACACCTTC. It yields the protein CASSQLKIGYGYTF.

The chain carries TRBV28 and TRBJ2-2; perhaps TRBD2 as D (6 bases). CDR3 size: 13 residues. Germline assignment: CDR1 MDHEN and CDR2 SYDVKM. Trimming shortened V by 8 bases and J by 4 bases, and 11 bases separated the two germline ends. CDR3 nucleotide sequence: TGTGCCAGCTCGGGGGTGGGCACCGGGGAGCTGTTTTTT. It yields the protein CASSGVGTGELFF.

J is TRBJ1-1 and V is TRBV29-1; D unresolved. From germline, CDR1 is SQVTM and CDR2 ANQGSEA. Deletions cut 4 bases from V and 4 bases from J, with 10 bases between. The CDR3 covers 12 residues. The CDR3 coding sequence is TGCAGCGTTGCATTGGGCCCCACTGAAGCTTTCTTT. This codes for CSVALGPTEAFF.

This clone was seen only once. V usage is TRBV14 and J usage is TRBJ2-1; 14 nucleotides align to TRBD2. Germline CDR1 reads SGHDN; CDR2 reads FVKESK. V lost 1 base and J lost 6; bases outside the gene matches: 5. This CDR3 is 17 amino acids long. CDR3 sequence: CASSQGLAGGPFNEQFF. CDR3 nucleotide sequence: TGTGCCAGCAGCCAAGGACTAGCGGGAGGGCCGTTCAATGAGCAGTTCTTC.

The rearrangement joins TRBV11-2 to TRBJ2-2, with D uncertain. CDR3 size: 15 residues. CDR1 and CDR2 (germline): SGHAT, FQNNGV. The V and J ends lost 0 bases and 6 bases respectively, with 11 bases between them. This chain's CDR3 is CASSLEAYGSGELFF. CDR3 DNA: TGTGCCAGCAGCTTAGAGGCTTACGGATCCGGGGAGCTGTTTTTT.

The chain has TRBV7-8 and TRBJ1-1; 7 nucleotides match TRBD1. V was pared by 2 bases and J by 5 bases, with 8 bases of the junction left unmatched. The CDR3 consists of 15 residues. In germline, CDR1 is SGHVS, CDR2 FQNEAQ. As DNA, the CDR3 is TGTGCCAGCAGCTTACCCCGGACAGGAAGAACTGAAGCTTTCTTT. The encoded protein is CASSLPRTGRTEAFF. Full variable domain (missing parts from reference TRBV7-8 and TRBJ1-1): GAGVSQSPRYKVAKRGQDVALRCDPISGHVSLFWYQQALGQGPEFLTYFQNEAQLDKSGLPSDRFFAERPEGSVSTLKIQRTQQEDSAVYLCASSLPRTGRTEAFFGQGTRLTVV.

The V gene is TRBV6-5, the J gene TRBJ2-7, with D possibly matching TRBD2 (5 bases). Germline CDR1 reads MNHEY; CDR2 reads SVGAGI. Trimming took off 6 bases at V and 2 bases at J, with 17 bases between the two ends. This CDR3 is 15 amino acids long. The CDR3 DNA is TGTGCCAGCAGCCCTAGCTTTTTAGCCCCCTACGAGCAGTACTTC. This gives the protein CASSPSFLAPYEQYF.

The chain links TRBV6-6 to TRBJ1-1; possible D gene TRBD1, 5 bases. The CDR3 runs to 13 residues. V dropped 6 bases and J dropped 1 base, with 9 bases sitting between them. Germline V gene data show CDR1 as MNHNY and CDR2 as SVGAGI (reference sequence). The CDR3 loop reads CASRGTANTEAFF. CDR3 in DNA: TGTGCCAGCAGGGGGACGGCGAACACTGAAGCTTTCTTT.

The chain uses TRBV6-1 and TRBJ2-7; no clear D gene. The V end was cut by 6 bases, the J end by 7 bases, with 10 bases between. The germline gives CDR1 MNHNS, CDR2 SASEGT. The CDR3 is 11 residues long. The CDR3 DNA reads as TGTGCCAGCAGAAAGACTGGTGAGCAGTACTTC. This sequence encodes CASRKTGEQYF.

This chain links TRBV7-2 with TRBJ2-2; 7 bases fit TRBD1. The V gene's germline CDR1 is SGHTA and CDR2 FQGNSA. The trim removed 6 bases at V and 1 base at J, leaving 5 bases unmatched. CDR3 size: 15 residues. The CDR3 nucleotides read TGTGCCAGCAGTCCACGGACAGGGAACACCGGGGAGCTGTTTTTT. It is translated as CASSPRTGNTGELFF.

This clone came up once. The chain employs TRBV2 and TRBJ1-2, with a possible D match to TRBD1 (5 bases). Germline V CDR1 and CDR2: SNHLY, FYNNEI. V lost 3 bases and J lost 0, with 11 bases in between. The CDR3 covers 15 residues. The CDR3 here is CASSENRIANYGYTF. The CDR3 DNA sequence: TGTGCCAGCAGTGAGAACAGGATAGCTAACTATGGCTACACCTTC.

The chain employs TRBV9 and TRBJ2-1; 14 bases align to TRBD2. The germline V gene has CDR1 SGDLS and CDR2 YYNGEE. The CDR3 has 15 residues. The V gene end was trimmed by 0 bases and the J gene end by 9 bases; junction bases not matched to a gene: 2. CDR3 region: CASSVEGLAGVEQFF. CDR3 sequence (DNA): TGTGCCAGCAGCGTAGAGGGACTAGCGGGAGTTGAGCAGTTCTTC.

The V call is TRBV4-2, the J call TRBJ2-2; D perhaps matches TRBD2 (5 bases). Germline CDR1 is LGHNA and CDR2 is YNFKEQ. V was clipped by 2 bases and J by 0 bases, with 16 bases between them. The CDR3 has 18 amino acids. The CDR3 DNA follows: TGTGCCAGCAGCCAAAGCTTGATAGCGTTCACGAACACCGGGGAGCTGTTTTTT. The encoded protein is CASSQSLIAFTNTGELFF.

The chain carries TRBV18 and TRBJ1-3; no firm D call. Germline values: CDR1 KGHSH, CDR2 LQKENI. This CDR3 region has 15 residues. V was shortened by 2 bases and J by 0 bases, with 8 bases between the two germline ends. The CDR3 DNA reads as TGTGCCAGCTCACCATTTATGGACTCTGGAAACACCATATATTTT. Protein: CASSPFMDSGNTIYF.

The chain carries TRBV5-1 and TRBJ2-1, with TRBD2 identical over 10 bases. J lost 4 bases, V lost 0 bases, and 1 base had no gene match. This CDR3 contains 15 residues. The germline CDR1 and CDR2 sequences are SGHRS and YFSETQ. CDR3 sequence: CASSLEREGYNEQFF. The DNA of the CDR3 is TGCGCCAGCAGCTTGGAGCGGGAGGGGTACAATGAGCAGTTCTTC.